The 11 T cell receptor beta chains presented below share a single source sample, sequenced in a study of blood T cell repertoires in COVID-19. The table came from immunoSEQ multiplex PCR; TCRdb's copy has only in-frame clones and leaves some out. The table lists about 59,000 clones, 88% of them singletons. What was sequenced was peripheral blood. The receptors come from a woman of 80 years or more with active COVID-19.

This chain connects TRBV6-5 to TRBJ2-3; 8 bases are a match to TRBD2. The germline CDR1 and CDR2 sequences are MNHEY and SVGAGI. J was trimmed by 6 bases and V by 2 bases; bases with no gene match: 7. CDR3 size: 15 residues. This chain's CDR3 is CASSYRAGAGDTQYF. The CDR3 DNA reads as TGTGCCAGCAGTTACAGAGCGGGGGCGGGGGATACGCAGTATTTT.

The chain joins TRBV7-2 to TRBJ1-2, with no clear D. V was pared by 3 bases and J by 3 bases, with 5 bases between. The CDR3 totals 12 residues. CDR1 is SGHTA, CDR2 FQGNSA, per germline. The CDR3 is CASSFRYYGYTF. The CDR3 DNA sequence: TGTGCCAGCAGCTTTAGATACTATGGCTACACCTTC. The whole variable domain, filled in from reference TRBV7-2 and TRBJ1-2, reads GAGVSQSPSNKVTEKGKDVELRCDPISGHTALYWYRQSLGQGLEFLIYFQGNSAPDKSGLPSDRFSAERTGGSVSTLTIQRTQQEDSAVYLCASSFRYYGYTFGSGTRLTVV.

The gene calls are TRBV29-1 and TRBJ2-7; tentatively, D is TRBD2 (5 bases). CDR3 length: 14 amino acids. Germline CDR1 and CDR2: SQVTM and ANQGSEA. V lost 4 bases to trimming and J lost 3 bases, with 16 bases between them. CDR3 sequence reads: CSVVDGAAVYEQYF. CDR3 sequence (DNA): TGCAGCGTTGTAGATGGTGCAGCGGTCTACGAGCAGTACTTC.

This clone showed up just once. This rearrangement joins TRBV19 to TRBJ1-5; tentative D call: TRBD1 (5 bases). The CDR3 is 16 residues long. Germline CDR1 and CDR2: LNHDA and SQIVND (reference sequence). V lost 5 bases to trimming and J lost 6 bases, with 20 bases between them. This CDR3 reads CASSRSRQPLGQPQHF. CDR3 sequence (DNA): TGTGCCAGTAGTCGTAGCAGACAGCCTCTAGGTCAGCCCCAGCATTTT.

The CDR3 DNA follows: TGTGCCAGCAGTTTTAGGGACAGGGACACCGGGGAGCTGTTTTTT. This gives the protein CASSFRDRDTGELFF. The V gene is TRBV28, the J gene TRBJ2-2, with 9 positions matching TRBD1. The length of the CDR3 is 15 residues. In germline, CDR1 is MDHEN, CDR2 SYDVKM. J gave up 3 bases and V 3 bases, and 2 bases lay outside the gene matches.

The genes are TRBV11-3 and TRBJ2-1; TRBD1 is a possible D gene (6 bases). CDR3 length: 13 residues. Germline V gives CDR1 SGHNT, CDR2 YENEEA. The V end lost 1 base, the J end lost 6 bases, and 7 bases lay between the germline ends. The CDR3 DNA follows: TGTGCCAGCAGCTTAGTAGGGGGCAATGAGCAGTTCTTC. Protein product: CASSLVGGNEQFF.

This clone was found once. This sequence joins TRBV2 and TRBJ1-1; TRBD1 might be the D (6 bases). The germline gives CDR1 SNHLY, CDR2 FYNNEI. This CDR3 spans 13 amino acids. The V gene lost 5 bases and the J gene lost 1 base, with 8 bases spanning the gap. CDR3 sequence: CASSTGTNTEAFF. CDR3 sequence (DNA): TGTGCCAGCAGTACAGGGACGAACACTGAAGCTTTCTTT.

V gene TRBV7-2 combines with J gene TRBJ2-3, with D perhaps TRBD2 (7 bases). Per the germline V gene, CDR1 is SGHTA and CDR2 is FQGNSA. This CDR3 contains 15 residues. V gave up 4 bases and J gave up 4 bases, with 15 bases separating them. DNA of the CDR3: TGTGCCAGCAGCTCCGTCCGGGGGGCCCCAGATACGCAGTATTTT. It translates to CASSSVRGAPDTQYF.

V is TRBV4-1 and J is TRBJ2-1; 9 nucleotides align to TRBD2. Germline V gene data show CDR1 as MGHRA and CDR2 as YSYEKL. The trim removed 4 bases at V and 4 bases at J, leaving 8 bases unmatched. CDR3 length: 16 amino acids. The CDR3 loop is CASSLVRLAVYNEQFF. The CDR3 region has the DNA TGCGCCAGCAGCCTCGTTCGACTAGCGGTTTACAATGAGCAGTTCTTC.

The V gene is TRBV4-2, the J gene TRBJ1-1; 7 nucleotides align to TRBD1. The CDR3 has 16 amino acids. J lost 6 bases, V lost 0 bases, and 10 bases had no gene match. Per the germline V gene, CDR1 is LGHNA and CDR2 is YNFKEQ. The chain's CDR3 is CASSQESGQYTSEAFF. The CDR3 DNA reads TGTGCCAGCAGCCAAGAGTCGGGACAGTATACCTCTGAAGCTTTCTTT.

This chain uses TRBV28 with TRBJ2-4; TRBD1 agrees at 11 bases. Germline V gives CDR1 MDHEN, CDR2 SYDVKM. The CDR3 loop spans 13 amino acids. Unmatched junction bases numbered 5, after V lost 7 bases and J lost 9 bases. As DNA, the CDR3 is TGTGCCAGCATGGGGGGACAGGGGGGCATTCAGTACTTC. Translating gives CASMGGQGGIQYF. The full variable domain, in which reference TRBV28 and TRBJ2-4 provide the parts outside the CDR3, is DVKVTQSSRYLVKRTGEKVFLECVQDMDHENMFWYRQDPGLGLRLIYFSYDVKMKEKGDIPEGYSVSREKKERFSLILESASTNQTSMYLCASMGGQGGIQYFGAGTRLSVL.